Sequencing of this T cell receptor (beta chain) was carried out in a study of cytomegalovirus exposure and HLA in healthy donors. The CDR3 loop spans 15 amino acids. From germline, CDR1 is MDHEN and CDR2 SYDVKM. V dropped 4 bases and J dropped 1 base, with 10 bases sitting between them. PCR amplification relied on 60 Vbeta primers (plus 13 Jbeta primers). Only in-frame clones appear in the TCRdb table, and some are missing; sequencing was by immunoSEQ multiplex PCR. Of 310,000 or so clones detected, about 87% appear once; the ten largest clones hold roughly 2.3%. The sequence derives from a young woman in good health and CMV-seronegative. V usage is TRBV28 and J usage is TRBJ2-2, with D perhaps TRBD2 (6 bases). Material: PBMCs. CDR3 bases: TGTGCCAGCAGTTGGGACTGGAGGAACACCGGGGAGCTGTTTTTT. Its translation is CASSWDWRNTGELFF. Full variable domain (outside the CDR3, taken from reference TRBV28 and TRBJ2-2): DVKVTQSSRYLVKRTGEKVFLECVQDMDHENMFWYRQDPGLGLRLIYFSYDVKMKEKGDIPEGYSVSREKKERFSLILESASTNQTSMYLCASSWDWRNTGELFFGEGSRLTVL.